Listed below are T cell receptor beta chains from one sample, sequenced in a study of response to subunit inactivated influenza vaccine. TCRdb fed the RT-PCR reads into MiXCR, producing one record per CDR3 protein. The table has roughly 570,000 distinct CDR3 sequences, 12% to 15% seen once; the top ten hold more than 9.5%. Sequences were derived from PBMCs from blood, sampled approximately 12 days after vaccination. The source is a man aged 45-65 years who received an inactivated influenza vaccine. The conserved cysteine and the conserved F or W are not part of the CDR3 here. D genes are given only for firm matches. Rows give clone size only sometimes, using once, few, many, or a class for an expanded clone.

-	TRBV5-1	TRBJ2-3	TRBD2	ASSLASSGRADTQY
few	TRBV9	TRBJ2-1	-	ASSGQKGISRQF
many	TRBV29-1	TRBJ2-1	TRBD2	SARGLAGVTSSYNEQF
few	TRBV29-1	TRBJ2-7	TRBD2	SVAVAGGPDEQY
few	TRBV20-1	TRBJ2-3	TRBD2	SAMVAGGPSQDTQY
-	TRBV5-4	TRBJ1-1	TRBD1	ASRGGPRDTEAF
few	TRBV27	TRBJ1-6	-	ASSLSGLSYNSPLH
-	TRBV5-1	TRBJ2-1	-	ASSYPLRANEQF
-	TRBV15	TRBJ2-2	-	ATSRIGGTTGELF
-	TRBV28	TRBJ1-4	-	ASSPGVIGEKLF
-	TRBV7-9	TRBJ2-7	-	ASSSASGEQY
few	TRBV18	TRBJ2-5	-	ASSQNSYQETQY
many	TRBV5-1	TRBJ2-1	-	ASSLVLGNEQF
-	TRBV20-1	TRBJ2-7	-	SARGRGEQY
few	TRBV20-1	TRBJ2-7	TRBD1	SARSEGVPGQGLYEQY
many	TRBV5-6	TRBJ2-7	-	ASRGQSSYEQY
-	TRBV7-2	TRBJ2-5	-	ASGLYGEETQY